Listed below are T cell receptor beta chains from one sample, sequenced in a study of cytomegalovirus exposure and HLA in healthy donors. Sequencing used immunoSEQ multiplex PCR; TCRdb keeps in-frame clones, though not all of them. The repertoire consists of over 150,000 clones, with over 70% occurring once and the leading ten covering 6.5% to 8.5%. The sequenced sample consisted of PBMCs. The receptors stem from a man aged 25 to 40 in good health and CMV-seropositive. Each CDR3 is given with its conserved first and last residue. The D gene is left open where the match is weak. The size field is filled for only some rows; it gives once, few, many or a size class.

>TRBJ1-3|.|once|TRBV30
TGTGCCTGGAGTGGCGGGTTCTCAGGAAACACCATATATTTT
CAWSGGFSGNTIYF
>TRBJ2-7|TRBD1|.|TRBV5-6
TGTGCCAGCAGCGGACTAAGGACAGGGAAGTACGAGCAGTACTTC
CASSGLRTGKYEQYF
>TRBJ1-6|TRBD1|.|TRBV29-1
TGCAGCTTCCGGGACAGTGAGGCTTCACCCCTCCACTTT
CSFRDSEASPLHF
>TRBJ1-1|TRBD1|.|TRBV5-1
TGCGCCAGCAGCTTGGCGACAGGGGTCGGGTCTGAAGCTTTCTTT
CASSLATGVGSEAFF
>TRBJ2-1|.|.|TRBV11-3
TGTGCCAGCAGCGACCACAGAGAGCATGAGCAGTTCTTC
CASSDHREHEQFF
>TRBJ2-7|TRBD2|.|TRBV7-2
TGTGCCAGCAGCCACCCGGGACTAGCGGGAGGAAGCTCCTACGAGCAGTACTTC
CASSHPGLAGGSSYEQYF
>TRBJ2-1|TRBD2|.|TRBV9
TGTGCCAGCAGCGTAGGAGTAGCGGGAGGGCTCTATGAGCAGTTCTTC
CASSVGVAGGLYEQFF
>TRBJ1-1|TRBD1|.|TRBV7-9
TGTGCCAGCAGCCCAGAGGGGTCAACAGGGGGCTTAAACACTGAAGCTTTCTTT
CASSPEGSTGGLNTEAFF
>TRBJ1-5|.|.|TRBV7-2
TGTGCCAGCAGCTTCGGACCGGGAAATCAGCCCCAGCATTTT
CASSFGPGNQPQHF
>TRBJ1-4|.|.|TRBV7-8
TGTGCCAGCAGCACCCGGGTCCCCGGGACTAATGAAAAACTGTTTTTT
CASSTRVPGTNEKLFF
>TRBJ2-1|TRBD2|.|TRBV6-6
TGTGCCAGCGGGGGGGCCTACAATGAGCAGTTCTTC
CASGGAYNEQFF
>TRBJ2-2|TRBD1|.|TRBV30
TGTGCCTGGAGTGGGGACAGGGGAGGTGGCGGGGAGCTGTTTTTT
CAWSGDRGGGGELFF
>TRBJ2-3|TRBD1|.|TRBV5-1
TGCGCCAGCAGCTTGGTGGACAGGGGCCGGTCAGATACGCAGTATTTT
CASSLVDRGRSDTQYF
>TRBJ2-1|.|.|TRBV12-2
TGTGCAAGTCGCCCCAGACTAATCGATGAGCAGTTCTTC
CASRPRLIDEQFF
>TRBJ2-7|TRBD1|.|TRBV6-5
TGTGCCAGCAAACCGACAGGGACCTACGAGCAGTACTTC
CASKPTGTYEQYF
>TRBJ1-1|TRBD1|once|TRBV25-1
TGTGCCAGCAGGGACAGGGGGACTATGAACACTGAAGCTTTCTTT
CASRDRGTMNTEAFF
>TRBJ2-5|.|.|TRBV5-1
TGCGCCAGCAGCTCGCCGGGGTCTCAAGAGACCCAGTACTTC
CASSSPGSQETQYF
>TRBJ1-1|.|.|TRBV7-2
TGTGCCAGCAGCTTAAAGGGGGACACTGAAGCTTTCTTT
CASSLKGDTEAFF
>TRBJ1-2|.|.|TRBV6-1
TGTGCCAGCAGTGAAGAACAGGTTAACTATGGCTACACCTTC
CASSEEQVNYGYTF
>TRBJ2-1|TRBD2|.|TRBV9
TGTGCCAGCAGCCTACTAGCGGAGGCCTACAATGAGCAGTTCTTC
CASSLLAEAYNEQFF
>TRBJ2-7|.|.|TRBV2
TGTGCCAGCAGTGAGATCCAGGGGAAGTCCTACGAGCAGTACTTC
CASSEIQGKSYEQYF
>TRBJ2-7|.|.|TRBV14
TGTGCCAGCAGCCCTCAGGGGAATATGGACGAGCAGTACTTC
CASSPQGNMDEQYF
>TRBJ2-1|.|.|TRBV18
TGTGCCAGCTCACCAACTCGGCAGGGGAGCAATGAGCAGTTCTTC
CASSPTRQGSNEQFF
>TRBJ2-3|TRBD2|.|TRBV7-9
TGTGCCAGCAGCCAAAGCGGGGTGAGCACAGATACGCAGTATTTT
CASSQSGVSTDTQYF
>TRBJ2-7|TRBD2|once|TRBV25-1
TGTGCCAGCAGCTCCGGGACTAGCGGGAGCTACGAGCAGTACTTC
CASSSGTSGSYEQYF
>TRBJ2-5|.|.|TRBV2
TGTGCCAGCAGTGAAGTCGGGCGGGGTGCAAGGGAGACCCAGTACTTC
CASSEVGRGARETQYF
>TRBJ1-6|.|.|TRBV5-6
TGTGCCAGCAGCTCGGACACATGGAGCTCCTATAATTCACCCCTCCACTTT
CASSSDTWSSYNSPLHF
>TRBJ1-2|.|once|TRBV27
TGTGCCAGCAGTAGACCGGAGGGCCATGGCTACACCTTC
CASSRPEGHGYTF
>TRBJ2-3|TRBD2|.|TRBV6-1
TGTGCCAGCAGTGAGTTAGCGGGGCGCGCGGGTACGCAGTATTTT
CASSELAGRAGTQYF
>TRBJ2-7|TRBD1|.|TRBV30
TGTGCCTGGGGGACAGGGGCTAACGAGCAGTACTTC
CAWGTGANEQYF
>TRBJ2-7|.|.|TRBV28
TGTGCCAGCAGCCCTACAGGAAAACGAACCTACGAGCAGTACTTC
CASSPTGKRTYEQYF
>TRBJ2-1|.|.|TRBV5-4
TGTGCCAGCAGCTTTCTGGGAGGGGGAAATGAGCAGTTCTTC
CASSFLGGGNEQFF
>TRBJ2-2|TRBD2|.|TRBV5-1
TGCGCCAGCGGAATAGCGGGGGCCTCGAACACCGGGGAGCTGTTTTTT
CASGIAGASNTGELFF
>TRBJ2-2|TRBD2|.|TRBV9
TGTGCCAGCAGCGTTAGCGGGACCAACACCGGGGAGCTGTTTTTT
CASSVSGTNTGELFF
>TRBJ1-4|TRBD1|.|TRBV5-1
TGCGCCAGCAGCTTTGGGACAGTTGCAACTAATGAAAAACTGTTTTTT
CASSFGTVATNEKLFF
>TRBJ2-7|TRBD1|few|TRBV30
TGTGCCTGCGCAAAGGACAGGGAGGCTAGGAAGCAGTACTTC
CACAKDREARKQYF
>TRBJ1-5|.|.|TRBV11-2
TGTGCCAGCAGCCGGACAGAGGGTCAGCCCCAGCATTTT
CASSRTEGQPQHF
>TRBJ1-1|TRBD1|.|TRBV7-9
TGTTCCAGCAGCACAGGGGGGCCTGAAGCTTTCTTT
CSSSTGGPEAFF
>TRBJ2-7|.|.|TRBV27
TGTGCCAGCAGCTTAGATGGGGGACTTAAGTTCTACGAGCAGTACTTC
CASSLDGGLKFYEQYF
>TRBJ1-2|.|.|TRBV19
TGTGCCAGTAGTATAGCGGGAGCTAACTATGGCTACACCTTC
CASSIAGANYGYTF
>TRBJ2-1|.|.|TRBV28
TGTGCCAGCAGTTCCCCTAACAGGGATGAGCAGTTCTTC
CASSSPNRDEQFF
>TRBJ1-2|.|.|TRBV6-5
TGTGCCAGCAGTTCCTATGCCCAGATCGGCCGGGGTGGCTACACCTTC
CASSSYAQIGRGGYTF
>TRBJ2-5|TRBD1|.|TRBV11-3
TGTGCCAGCAGCTTGCGACAGGGAGAGGGAGAGACCCAGTACTTC
CASSLRQGEGETQYF
>TRBJ2-1|TRBD2|.|TRBV12-5
TGTGCTAGTGGTTCTCGAACTAGCGGGGGGGCCTATGGCGAGCAGTTCTTC
CASGSRTSGGAYGEQFF
>TRBJ1-2|.|.|TRBV29-1
TGCAGCGTTGAGCAGGGCTATGGCTACACCTTC
CSVEQGYGYTF
>TRBJ2-3|TRBD2|.|TRBV5-1
TGCGCCAGCAGCTTAGGGAGGGTGGTTGCAGATACGCAGTATTTT
CASSLGRVVADTQYF